The entry below describes one T cell receptor (delta chain). Its specificity is unknown. This DNA's translation and the protein TCRdb lists, from a much larger clone, do not match at residue 17, likely due to a read error; the protein shown is translated from the DNA. J was trimmed by 0 bases and V by 3 bases; bases with no gene match: 34. This CDR3 comprises 25 residues. Germline assignment: CDR1 TSWWSYY and CDR2 QGS. Flow sorting of PBMC yielded separate Vgamma9/Vdelta2+ and Vdelta2-negative gammadelta T cell populations for bulk repertoire analysis. These data originate in a study of γδ T cells in repeated Plasmodium falciparum infection. The study's findings and limits: In Vdelta2-negative, largely Vdelta1+, gammadelta repertoires, repeated controlled infections appeared to drive clonal selection waves.

TCRdb redid the clone calls on the multiplex PCR reads with CATT. The top ten hold over 6.5% of the sample, which has roughly 50,000 delta-chain clones, less than 2% seen once. The chain links TRDV1 to TRDJ1; TRDD3 matches 7 bases. The J gene was not available in TCRdb and was assigned here by matching the DNA to germline segments. Source material: gamma-delta T cells from blood. The TCR comes from a pool of human donors (malaria-infected and uninfected, not separated). CDR3 sequence: CALGDGLHKFGGPPVPSLYTDKLIF. CDR3 nucleotides: TGTGCTCTTGGGGATGGCCTTCATAAATTTGGGGGACCCCCCGTCCCATCCTTGTACACCGATAAACTCATCTTT.